Described below is a single T cell receptor beta chain sequence and its context. The data originate from a study of blood T cell repertoires in COVID-19. Study-wide context: In each case, the material was cDNA or gDNA derived from T cells, B-cell-depleted T cells, or PBMCs.

Original data processing: Reference gene primer amplification gave estimated nucleated cell counts. Using immunoSEQ multiplex PCR, the repertoire was profiled, and TCRdb retains in-frame clones only, with some absent. That table gives V, J and clone size, and the DNA gave D and trimming. The table has roughly 250,000 clones, around 85% seen once; the top ten hold 0.87%. This CDR3 has 13 amino acids. Germline CDR1 reads GTSNPN; CDR2 reads SVGIG (reference sequence). The source of this sequence is a human donor with COVID-19, enrolled during active disease. The donor label of this sample is uncertain. Material for sequencing was peripheral blood. This sequence joins TRBV30 and TRBJ2-5; perhaps TRBD2 as D (5 bases). The CDR3 nucleotides are TGTGCTAGCCGGGGAGCGGCTCTGGAGACCCAGTACTTC. It specifies CASRGAALETQYF.